This T cell receptor beta chain was found in a study of T cell responses to AZD1222 COVID-19 vaccine. Study summary: Second-dose intervals near 4 or 12 weeks were combined.

Overall study findings and caveats: Repertoire sampling was restricted to post-peak T cell response timepoints. Baseline serology detected seropositivity in only 5 to 7 AZD1222 recipients. Clonal diversity may have been underestimated, and the donors were mostly white British, with more females than males.

Notes on this clone: Its target is unknown.

Sequencing was performed with immunoSEQ multiplex PCR; in TCRdb, only in-frame clones are kept and a portion is missing. The sample records 150,000 to 200,000 clones, 80% to 95% being singletons. The sample consisted of peripheral blood, taken on day 0 of AZD1222 vaccination. The TCR sequence derives from an adult in good health.

This CDR3 is CASKAPSGEYNEQFF. The CDR3, as DNA: TGTGCCAGCAAGGCCCCGAGCGGGGAGTACAATGAGCAGTTCTTC. The chain combines TRBV2 with TRBJ2-1; 7 bases map to TRBD2. This CDR3 comprises 15 residues. Germline V gene sequence: CDR1 SNHLY, CDR2 FYNNEI. The V segment lost 7 bases and the J segment 4 bases; nucleotides outside the gene matches: 10.